This TCR beta chain originates from a study of T cells in tumors and immune-related adverse events. This clone turned up a few times. The assay was immunoSEQ multiplex PCR, and TCRdb's table has in-frame clones only and misses some. The sample includes thousands of clones, 82% of them seen just once. The sequencing used skin tissue, collected from a patient treated with anti-PD-1 therapy. The TCR comes from a female donor with metastatic renal cell carcinoma.

CDR3 coding DNA: TGTGCCAGCAGCCAAGATCAAGGCTACGAGCAGTACTTC. The encoded protein is CASSQDQGYEQYF. The chain combines TRBV4-2 with TRBJ2-7, with unresolved D. CDR1 and CDR2 from the germline V gene are LGHNA and YNFKEQ. Trimming left V 0 bases short and J 3 bases short, with 6 bases between. The CDR3 has 13 amino acids.